This TCR beta chain appears in the sequencing data of a study of T cells in Graves' hyperthyroidism and ophthalmopathy. Study results and limitations: Most clonotypes expanded in thyroid above 0.001 were likewise present in blood. The model made its ophthalmopathy prediction, and onset followed a median around six months later.

TCR beta CDR3 regions were amplified from RNA. RT-PCR in the first round (using the HTBI primer set) targeted the TCR CDR3. TCRdb ran MiXCR on the multiplex PCR reads and lists one entry per CDR3 protein. The data hold some 600,000 distinct CDR3 sequences, with more than 45% observed a single time. For Graves' hyperthyroidism to be stable, ophthalmopathy could not progress within 18 months. Details on this clonotype: The antigen is not known.

The CDR3 covers 14 residues. Germline V gene data show CDR1 as DFQATT and CDR2 as SNEGSKA (reference sequence). Germline trimming cut 1 base from V and 6 bases from J; bases unmatched to any gene: 6. This receptor was identified in a woman between 18 and 30 years old with Graves' hyperthyroidism. This chain links TRBV20-1 with TRBJ1-2, with TRBD1 matching over 9 bases. The specimen sequenced was peripheral blood or thyroid tissue (not recorded which). CDR3 coding DNA: TGCAGTGCTAGAGGACGGACAGGGGATGATGGCTACACCTTC. Translating it yields CSARGRTGDDGYTF.